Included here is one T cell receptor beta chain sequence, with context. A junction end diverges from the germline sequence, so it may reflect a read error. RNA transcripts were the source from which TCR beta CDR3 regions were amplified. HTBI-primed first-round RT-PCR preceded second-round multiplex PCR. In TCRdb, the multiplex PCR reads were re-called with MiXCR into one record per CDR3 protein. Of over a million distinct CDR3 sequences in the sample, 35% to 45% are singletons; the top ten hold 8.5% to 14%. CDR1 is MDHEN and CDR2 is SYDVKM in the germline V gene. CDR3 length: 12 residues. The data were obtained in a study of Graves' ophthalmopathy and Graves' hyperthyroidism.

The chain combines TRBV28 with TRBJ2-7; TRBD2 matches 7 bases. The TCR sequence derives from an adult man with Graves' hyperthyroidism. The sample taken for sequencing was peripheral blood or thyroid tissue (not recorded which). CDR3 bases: TGTGCCAGCCGGGGGGACGTCTACAAGCAGTACTTC. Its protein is CASRGDVYKQYF.